These 12 T cell receptor beta chains came from one sample sequenced in a study of blood T cells in healthy people across ages. Using a J-beta primer mix together with a sample-barcoded 5' primer, a second PCR was run for about 7 to 12 cycles. MiXCR was run by TCRdb on the 5' RACE reads, yielding one entry per CDR3 protein. The top ten clones hold about 15% of a sample with roughly 640,000 distinct CDR3 sequences, approximately 30% of them seen once. Sequenced: blood. The receptor source for this set is a woman of 80 years or more in good health.

This clonotype was seen many times. A much more abundant neighbour one base away suggests this may be a read error. The chain joins TRBV7-2 to TRBJ2-7; TRBD1 matches at 8 bases. V dropped 5 bases and J dropped 3; count of bases not matched to a gene: 9. The V gene's germline CDR1 is SGHTA and CDR2 FQGNSA. This CDR3 spans 15 amino acids. The CDR3 region has the DNA TGTGCCAGCAGCCCCGGACAGGGAAACGGCTACGAGCAGTACTTC. Translation: CASSPGQGNGYEQYF. Full variable domain (rest looked up from reference TRBV7-2 and TRBJ2-7): GAGVSQSPSNKVTEKGKDVELRCDPISGHTALYWYRQSLGQGLEFLIYFQGNSAPDKSGLPSDRFSAERTGGSVSTLTIQRTQQEDSAVYLCASSPGQGNGYEQYFGPGTRLTVT.

The sample holds many counts of this clonotype. The chain has TRBV6-5 and TRBJ2-1; D is tentatively TRBD1 or TRBD2 (5 bases each). Trimming stripped 4 bases from V and 7 bases from J, with 11 bases between. The germline CDR1 and CDR2 sequences are MNHEY and SVGAGI. The CDR3 is 13 amino acids. CDR3: CASSSWDGNEQFF. The CDR3 coding sequence is TGTGCCAGCAGTTCCTGGGACGGGAATGAGCAGTTCTTC.

This clonotype was detected a few times. Possible read error: a much larger clone is one base away. J is TRBJ1-6 and V is TRBV7-2; a weak D match, TRBD1 (6 bases). The CDR3 loop spans 15 amino acids. The V end was cut by 8 bases, the J end by 7 bases, with 18 bases between. Looked up from germline, CDR1 is SGHTA and CDR2 is FQGNSA. CDR3 sequence: CASGSRTVQNSPLHF. For the CDR3, the DNA is TGTGCCAGCGGCTCCCGGACAGTTCAGAATTCACCCCTCCACTTT.

This clonotype was picked up many times. The chain has TRBV28 and TRBJ2-5; either TRBD1 or TRBD2 may supply D (5 bases each). The CDR3 consists of 16 residues. Trimming stripped 2 bases from V and 4 bases from J, with 17 bases between. Germline V gene data show CDR1 as MDHEN and CDR2 as SYDVKM. In DNA form, the CDR3 reads TGTGCCAGCAGTTTAATTGCCCCGGGGCGCGGAGAGACCCAGTACTTC. Translation: CASSLIAPGRGETQYF.

V gene TRBV28 combines with J gene TRBJ1-5; D ambiguous. Per the germline V gene, CDR1 is MDHEN and CDR2 is SYDVKM. The CDR3 runs to 15 residues. V dropped 5 bases and J dropped 2 bases, with 13 bases sitting between them. The CDR3 DNA reads TGTGCCAGCAGTCCCCGTTCAAAGGGCAATCAGCCCCAGCATTTT. Translation gives CASSPRSKGNQPQHF.

This clonotype has only a few counts. Possible read error: a much larger clone is one base away. The V call is TRBV14, the J call TRBJ2-1; tentative D call: TRBD2 (6 bases). This CDR3 has 14 residues. The germline CDR1 and CDR2 sequences are SGHDN and FVKESK. Between the trimmed V and J ends, which lost 4 bases and 13 bases, there was a span of 20 bases. This CDR3 is CASSPLTSLETQFF. As DNA, the CDR3 is TGTGCCAGCAGCCCCCTTACTAGCTTGGAGACCCAGTTCTTC.

The chain employs TRBV12-3 or TRBV12-4 and TRBJ2-1, with 10 bases lining up with TRBD2. V trimming: 8 bases; J trimming: 13 bases; junction bases outside the gene matches: 11. This CDR3 is built from 13 residues. The CDR3 DNA reads as TGTGCCAGCGGTAGCGGGGGGAAAGCGACCCAGTTCTTC. It translates to CASGSGGKATQFF.

The chain combines TRBV24-1 with TRBJ2-7; D is perhaps TRBD1 (5 bases). This CDR3 has 10 amino acids. Germline V gene lookup returns CDR1 KGHDR and CDR2 SFDVKD. The CDR3 DNA is TGTGTCACAGGATCCTACGAGCAGTACTTC. The encoded protein is CVTGSYEQYF.

This clonotype was observed a few times. The chain joins TRBV5-4 to TRBJ2-5; TRBD1 or TRBD2 may be the D gene (5 bases each). Trimming shortened V by 4 bases and J by 5 bases, and 18 bases separated the two germline ends. From germline, CDR1 is SGHNT and CDR2 YYREEE (reference sequence). This CDR3 has 15 amino acids. CDR3 nucleotide sequence: TGTGCCAGCAGCGGGACGGACCGAGACTGGGAGACCCAGTACTTC. This gives the protein CASSGTDRDWETQYF. Full variable domain (remainder filled in from reference TRBV5-4 and TRBJ2-5): ETGVTQSPTHLIKTRGQQVTLRCSSQSGHNTVSWYQQALGQGPQFIFQYYREEENGRGNFPPRFSGLQFPNYSSELNVNALELDDSALYLCASSGTDRDWETQYFGPGTRLLVL.

This clonotype was counted ten times or more. J is TRBJ1-2 and V is TRBV18; 9 bases align to TRBD1. The germline CDR1 and CDR2 sequences are KGHSH and LQKENI. The junction had 20 bases not matched to a gene; V was cut back by 5 bases and J by 4 bases. This CDR3 is built from 19 residues. The CDR3 DNA follows: TGTGCCAGCTCATCCACATCCGGCGGGACAGGGCCCGACGGCTATGGCTACACCTTC. Translating it yields CASSSTSGGTGPDGYGYTF.

The chain is built from TRBV2 and TRBJ2-7, with D perhaps matching TRBD1 (5 bases). Trimming took 7 bases from V and 5 from J, leaving 21 bases between them. This CDR3 spans 15 amino acids. CDR1 and CDR2 (germline): SNHLY, FYNNEI. CDR3 amino acids: CASTWEGQGTHEQYF. CDR3 coding DNA: TGTGCCAGCACATGGGAAGGGCAGGGAACCCACGAGCAGTACTTC.

To note about this clonotype: Being one base from a much bigger clone, this may be a read error. The J gene is TRBJ2-5, the V gene TRBV6-1, with 7 bases that match TRBD2. The CDR3 extends over 15 amino acids. Germline-derived CDR1 and CDR2 are MNHNS and SASEGT. The V segment lost 3 bases and the J segment 11 bases; nucleotides outside the gene matches: 15. The CDR3 loop is CASSDQGGNYNEQYF. The CDR3 DNA sequence: TGTGCCAGCAGTGACCAGGGAGGGAACTACAATGAGCAGTACTTC.